This record covers a single T cell receptor (beta chain). The data were taken from a study of spatial heterogeneity in lung cancer. TCRdb reanalysed the 5' RACE reads using MiXCR and keeps one entry per CDR3 protein. Here the sample spans about 38,000 distinct CDR3 sequences, roughly 8% being singletons. This sample's time point: sample taken at primary tumor resection. No cells were sorted before sequencing. The whole RNA sequenced was extracted from tumor, nontumor lung or frozen PBMC. J lost 5 bases, V lost 5 bases, and 9 bases had no gene match. The CDR3 has 15 residues. Germline-derived CDR1 and CDR2 are SGHTA and FQGNSA.

J is TRBJ2-5 and V is TRBV7-2, with TRBD2 matching over 9 bases. The specimen was PBMCs, collected at surgery. The clonotype was recovered from a male donor with early-stage non-small cell lung cancer. The CDR3 here is CASSPSGVRAETQYF. CDR3 bases: TGTGCCAGCAGCCCTAGCGGGGTGAGGGCTGAGACCCAGTACTTC.